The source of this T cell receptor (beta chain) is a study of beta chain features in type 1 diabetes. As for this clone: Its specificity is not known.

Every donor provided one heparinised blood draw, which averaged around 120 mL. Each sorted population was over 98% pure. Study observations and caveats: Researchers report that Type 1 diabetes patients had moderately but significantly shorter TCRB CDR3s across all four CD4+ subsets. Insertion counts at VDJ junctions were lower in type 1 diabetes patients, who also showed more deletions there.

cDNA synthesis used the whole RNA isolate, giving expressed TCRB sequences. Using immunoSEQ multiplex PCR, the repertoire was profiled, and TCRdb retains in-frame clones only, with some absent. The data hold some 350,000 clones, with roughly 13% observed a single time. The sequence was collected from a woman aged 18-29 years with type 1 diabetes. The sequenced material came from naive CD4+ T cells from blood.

The CDR3 protein is CSVRLAGVGDTQYF. The CDR3, as DNA: TGCAGCGTCCGTCTAGCGGGAGTCGGGGATACGCAGTATTTT. The chain combines TRBV29-1 with TRBJ2-3; 10 nucleotides line up with TRBD2. The CDR3 length is 14 residues. Germline CDR1 reads SQVTM; CDR2 reads ANQGSEA. Germline trimming cut 6 bases from V and 6 bases from J; bases unmatched to any gene: 9.